This paragraph reports one T cell receptor (beta chain). Its antigen remains unknown. The record originates from a study of shared clonotypes between healthy human individuals. Germline V lookup: CDR1 KGHSY, CDR2 FQNENV. V was clipped by 4 bases and J by 5 bases; unmatched bases: 8. CDR3 size: 15 residues. The study's findings and limits: Clonotype sharing among donors was thought likely to change with sequencing depth.

The run depth of the assay was deep. Assay: immunoSEQ multiplex PCR; the TCRdb copy retains only in-frame clones and omits some. The table includes approximately 480,000 clones, 75% to 80% detected once. This receptor was obtained from a woman aged 35 to 49 in good health. Some clones in this sample may be carry-over from other donors' samples. The V call is TRBV16, the J call TRBJ2-5, with 9 bases that match TRBD2. The material sequenced was PBMCs. CDR3 loop: CASSPKLAGWETQYF. The CDR3 DNA reads TGTGCCAGCAGCCCGAAGCTAGCGGGATGGGAGACCCAGTACTTC.